Listed here are 3 T cell receptor beta chains from one sample, sequenced in a study of blood T cell repertoires in COVID-19. Using immunoSEQ multiplex PCR, the repertoire was profiled, and TCRdb retains in-frame clones only, with some absent. The repertoire holds hundreds of thousands of clones, around 87% seen once, with 1.5% to 2% in the top ten. Sequenced sample: PBMCs or T cells enriched from blood (not recorded which). These receptors were obtained from a woman in her forties or fifties who had recovered from COVID-19.

The chain carries TRBV5-1 and TRBJ1-3; possibly TRBD1 for D (6 bases). V dropped 0 bases and J dropped 1 base, with 23 bases sitting between them. The CDR3 is 20 amino acids. The V gene's germline CDR1 is SGHRS and CDR2 YFSETQ. CDR3: CASSLGQTGISHYSGNTIYF. The DNA of the CDR3 is TGCGCCAGCAGCTTGGGACAAACAGGGATTAGTCACTATTCTGGAAACACCATATATTTT.

The chain is built from TRBV6-6 and TRBJ1-1, with D maybe TRBD1 (6 bases). Trimming took 6 bases from V and 10 from J, leaving 21 bases between them. The CDR3 contains 14 residues. Germline CDR1 reads MNHNY; CDR2 reads SVGAGI (reference sequence). CDR3 coding DNA: TGTGCCAGCAGCCCCGAAGGGGGTAACAGACTAGCTTTCTTT. Protein: CASSPEGGNRLAFF.

The table lists this clone with a count of one. This sequence joins TRBV2 and TRBJ2-3, with 9 bases matching TRBD1. V was clipped by 4 bases and J by 4 bases; unmatched bases: 6. Per the germline V gene, CDR1 is SNHLY and CDR2 is FYNNEI. This CDR3 has 15 amino acids. CDR3 nucleotides: TGTGCCAGCAGTGCTAGACAGGGGGGCTCAGATACGCAGTATTTT. Residues: CASSARQGGSDTQYF.